This T cell receptor beta chain derives from a study of blood T cell repertoires in COVID-19. The CDR3 extends over 12 amino acids. The J segment lost 10 bases and the V segment lost 6 bases, leaving 3 bases of the junction unmatched. The germline CDR1 and CDR2 sequences are SNHLY and FYNNEI. As handled by the study authors: Estimated nucleated cell counts came from reference gene primer amplification. Repertoires were generated with immunoSEQ multiplex PCR, while TCRdb's copy carries only in-frame clones and drops some. The V and J calls and clone size come from that table; D and trimming were worked out from the DNA. The data hold a few hundred thousand clones, with approximately 91% observed a single time.

The sequence derives from a woman aged 40 to 50 who had been exposed to COVID-19. The rearrangement uses TRBV2 and TRBJ2-1, with 10 bases identical to TRBD2. Sequences were obtained from PBMCs or T cells enriched from blood (not recorded which). CDR3 loop: CASRSGGAEQFF. The DNA of the CDR3 is TGTGCCAGCAGGAGCGGGGGGGCCGAGCAGTTCTTC.